This entry lists 26 T cell receptor beta chains sequenced from one sample in a study of blood T cell repertoires in COVID-19. Here immunoSEQ multiplex PCR was the method, and the copy in TCRdb shows in-frame clones only, minus some. The table records over 350,000 clones, nearly 90% of them present only once. Sequencing was done on a sample of PBMCs or T cells enriched from blood (not recorded which). These TCRs come from a woman aged 18-29 years with acute COVID-19.

The genes are TRBV20-1 and TRBJ1-4, with D possibly TRBD1 on 5 matching bases. This CDR3 contains 10 residues. The V end was cut by 6 bases, the J end by 10 bases, with 9 bases between. Germline V CDR1 and CDR2: DFQATT, SNEGSKA (reference sequence). CDR3 amino acids: CSAGRGKLFF. The CDR3 DNA is TGCAGTGCGGGGAGGGGAAAACTGTTTTTT.

A single count supports this clone. The chain joins TRBV7-6 to TRBJ2-5; no definite D call. CDR1 is SGHVS, CDR2 FNYEAQ, per germline. The germline V and J ends were trimmed by 1 base and 1 base, with 10 bases remaining between them. The CDR3 totals 15 residues. CDR3 loop: CASSLDEDFQETQYF. The DNA of the CDR3 is TGTGCCAGCAGCTTAGACGAAGACTTCCAAGAGACCCAGTACTTC.

The chain employs TRBV9 and TRBJ2-2, with 9 bases lining up with TRBD1. V dropped 4 bases and J dropped 4; count of bases not matched to a gene: 14. This CDR3 contains 18 residues. From germline, CDR1 is SGDLS and CDR2 YYNGEE. The CDR3 DNA reads TGTGCCAGCAGCCATAGGGGGACAGGGTACTCGGGCACCGGGGAGCTGTTTTTT. This gives the protein CASSHRGTGYSGTGELFF.

This clone was picked up one time. The CDR3 spells CASSFGTGTGELFF. The DNA of the CDR3 is TGTGCCAGCAGTTTTGGGACAGGCACCGGGGAGCTGTTTTTT. The chain carries TRBV6-5 and TRBJ2-2, with 8 bases fitting TRBD1. This CDR3 comprises 14 residues. Germline CDR1 is MNHEY and CDR2 is SVGAGI. V lost 4 bases and J lost 4; bases outside the gene matches: 2.

The gene calls are TRBV7-3 and TRBJ2-1, with D possibly matching TRBD2 (6 bases). V gave up 5 bases and J gave up 4 bases, with 12 bases separating them. Germline V gives CDR1 SGHTA, CDR2 FQGTGA. CDR3 size: 14 residues. The CDR3 coding sequence is TGTGCCAGCAGCCCCCGACTAGATTACAATGAGCAGTTCTTC. It is translated as CASSPRLDYNEQFF.

V usage is TRBV24-1 and J usage is TRBJ2-5; 8 bases line up with TRBD1. Germline CDR1 KGHDR, CDR2 SFDVKD. There are 15 residues in the CDR3. V shed 4 bases, J shed 4 bases, and the junction held 7 bases outside the gene matches. The CDR3 spells CATSDTIRGRETQYF. CDR3 bases: TGTGCCACCAGTGACACTATCAGGGGGCGAGAGACCCAGTACTTC.

The V call is TRBV5-3, the J call TRBJ1-1, with D perhaps matching TRBD1 (6 bases). TRBV5-3 is an ORF, with its function uncertain. This CDR3 spans 18 amino acids. Trimming pared 1 base from V and 1 base from J, leaving 20 bases between. The CDR3 loop reads CARSLPIPPGQPNTEAFF. CDR3 coding DNA: TGTGCCAGAAGCTTGCCCATTCCTCCAGGACAGCCGAACACTGAAGCTTTCTTT.

The table lists this clone with many counts. This sequence joins TRBV5-1 and TRBJ1-2; 7 bases match TRBD1. Germline V gene lookup returns CDR1 SGHRS and CDR2 YFSETQ. CDR3 length equals 15 residues. The junction had 13 bases not matched to a gene; V was cut back by 3 bases and J by 8 bases. This chain's CDR3 is CASSWGDRVVEGYTF. The CDR3, as DNA: TGCGCCAGCAGCTGGGGAGACAGGGTCGTCGAAGGCTACACCTTC. Full variable domain (rest looked up from reference TRBV5-1 and TRBJ1-2): KAGVTQTPRYLIKTRGQQVTLSCSPISGHRSVSWYQQTPGQGLQFLFEYFSETQRNKGNFPGRFSGRQFSNSRSEMNVSTLELGDSALYLCASSWGDRVVEGYTFGSGTRLTVV.

V and J are TRBV5-4 and TRBJ2-7; no clear D. This CDR3 has 11 residues. CDR1 and CDR2 from the germline V gene are SGHNT and YYREEE (reference sequence). Trimming took 4 bases from V and 2 from J, leaving 4 bases between them. The CDR3 reads CASSAAYEQYF. CDR3 DNA sequence: TGTGCCAGCAGCGCGGCCTACGAGCAGTACTTC.

This sequence joins TRBV5-4 and TRBJ2-5; D is perhaps TRBD2 (6 bases). The germline V and J ends were trimmed by 0 bases and 0 bases, with 15 bases remaining between them. CDR1 and CDR2 from the germline V gene are SGHNT and YYREEE (reference sequence). The CDR3 runs 17 residues. In DNA form, the CDR3 reads TGTGCCAGCAGCTTGGCTACGGCTAGCGATAACCAAGAGACCCAGTACTTC. Protein: CASSLATASDNQETQYF.

The CDR3 is CASSTLGGAGGNQPQHF. CDR3 DNA sequence: TGTGCCAGTAGTACCCTTGGCGGGGCGGGGGGCAATCAGCCCCAGCATTTT. The chain is built from TRBV19 and TRBJ1-5; D is perhaps TRBD1 (5 bases). Germline V gives CDR1 LNHDA, CDR2 SQIVND (reference sequence). Trimming shortened V by 4 bases and J by 2 bases, and 18 bases separated the two germline ends. The CDR3 runs to 17 residues.

J is TRBJ2-7 and V is TRBV3-1 (or the pseudogene TRBV3-2), with D possibly TRBD2 on 5 matching bases. Germline-derived CDR1 and CDR2 are LGHDT and YNNKEL (reference sequence). With 0 bases removed from V and 4 bases from J, the gap between germline ends came to 10 bases. This CDR3 is 14 amino acids long. CDR3: CASSQDLRTYEQYF. The DNA for the CDR3 is TGTGCCAGCAGCCAAGATTTGAGGACTTACGAGCAGTACTTC.

The chain recombines TRBV9 with TRBJ1-6, with D uncertain. V was cut by 4 bases and J by 10 bases, with 18 bases left in between. CDR1 is SGDLS and CDR2 is YYNGEE in the germline V gene. CDR3 length: 15 residues. CDR3 sequence (DNA): TGTGCCAGCAGCCCCTTTGGGCCGCGAACGTCACCCCTCCACTTT. Translated, it gives CASSPFGPRTSPLHF.

This chain joins TRBV28 and TRBJ2-1; D possibly corresponds to TRBD2 (6 bases). V gave up 10 bases and J gave up 3 bases, with 10 bases separating them. The CDR3 contains 12 residues. Looked up from germline, CDR1 is MDHEN and CDR2 is SYDVKM. The CDR3 region has the DNA TGTGCCACCGGGGACTTCTACAATGAGCAGTTCTTC. It encodes CATGDFYNEQFF.

This chain links TRBV7-9 with TRBJ2-3, with D hard to call. Germline CDR1 SEHNR, CDR2 FQNEAQ (reference sequence). Trimming took 1 base from V and 0 from J, leaving 14 bases between them. The CDR3 has 17 amino acids. The chain's CDR3 is CASSLDTAEASTDTQYF. The CDR3 region has the DNA TGTGCCAGCAGCTTAGATACGGCGGAAGCTAGCACAGATACGCAGTATTTT.

The V gene is TRBV24-1, the J gene TRBJ2-1, with TRBD2 identical over 9 bases. The CDR3 length is 16 residues. The trim removed 3 bases at V and 4 bases at J, leaving 6 bases unmatched. Per germline, CDR1 KGHDR and CDR2 SFDVKD. The CDR3 here is CATSDSGTSRYNEQFF. CDR3 nucleotides: TGTGCCACCAGTGATAGTGGGACTAGCAGATACAATGAGCAGTTCTTC.

V and J are TRBV28 and TRBJ1-2; 9 bases map to TRBD1. The CDR3 runs 17 residues. Germline CDR1 reads MDHEN; CDR2 reads SYDVKM. V shed 1 base, J shed 6 bases, and the junction held 12 bases outside the gene matches. The CDR3 nucleotides are TGTGCCAGCAGTTTATTCCATCCGGGACAGGGCGTAAATGGCTACACCTTC. Translated: CASSLFHPGQGVNGYTF.

This clone was seen only a few times. This chain connects TRBV4-2 to TRBJ1-5, with a weak D call TRBD1 (6 bases). Germline CDR1 reads LGHNA; CDR2 reads YNFKEQ. There are 15 residues in the CDR3. V dropped 3 bases and J dropped 2 bases, with 11 bases sitting between them. The CDR3 sequence: CASSQQTGGNQPQHF. In DNA form, the CDR3 reads TGTGCCAGCAGCCAGCAGACAGGCGGCAATCAGCCCCAGCATTTT.

This clone appeared once. This chain joins TRBV7-9 and TRBJ2-5; D possibly corresponds to TRBD2 (7 bases). The V gene's germline CDR1 is SEHNR and CDR2 FQNEAQ (reference sequence). The CDR3 runs to 14 residues. Trimming removed 5 bases at V and 5 bases at J, with 15 bases between. CDR3 DNA sequence: TGTGCCAGCAGCCCCCGGGGGGCCTGGGAGACCCAGTACTTC. Translation gives CASSPRGAWETQYF.

This clone was counted between two and nine times. The rearrangement links TRBV7-9 to TRBJ1-5; no clear D gene. Looked up from germline, CDR1 is SEHNR and CDR2 is FQNEAQ (reference sequence). This CDR3 is built from 17 residues. V lost 1 base, J lost 1 base, and 14 bases lay in between. The CDR3 spells CASSLEPGQLSNQPQHF. The CDR3 region has the DNA TGTGCCAGCAGCTTAGAGCCTGGGCAGCTGAGCAATCAGCCCCAGCATTTT.

The chain has TRBV13 and TRBJ1-4; D possibly corresponds to TRBD1 (5 bases). The CDR3 contains 15 residues. Between the trimmed V and J ends, which lost 0 bases and 8 bases, there was a span of 13 bases. Germline loops: CDR1 PRHDT, CDR2 FYEKMQ (reference sequence). In DNA, the CDR3 is TGTGCCAGCAGCTTAGGCCTAGGGGTGAACGAAAAACTGTTTTTT. This sequence encodes CASSLGLGVNEKLFF.

The chain uses TRBV19 and TRBJ1-2; 7 bases are a match to TRBD1. The CDR3 is 12 amino acids. With V trimmed by 7 bases and J by 8 bases, 7 bases remained unmatched. The germline V gene encodes CDR1 LNHDA and CDR2 SQIVND (reference sequence). The CDR3 here is CASNGQASGYTF. In DNA, the CDR3 is TGTGCCAGTAACGGACAGGCAAGCGGCTACACCTTC.

This clone was seen once. This chain connects TRBV3-1 (or the pseudogene TRBV3-2) to TRBJ1-5, with 9 positions matching TRBD1. Germline V lookup: CDR1 LGHDT, CDR2 YNNKEL (reference sequence). There are 17 residues in the CDR3. V was clipped by 7 bases and J by 5 bases; unmatched bases: 15. CDR3 protein: CASNPITGTGCHQPQHF. CDR3 sequence (DNA): TGTGCCAGCAACCCTATTACCGGGACAGGGTGTCATCAGCCCCAGCATTTT.

This clone showed up just a few times. The chain combines TRBV11-2 with TRBJ1-2; no firm D call. The CDR3 is 11 amino acids. Germline assignment: CDR1 SGHAT and CDR2 FQNNGV. With 5 bases removed from V and 4 bases from J, the gap between germline ends came to 5 bases. CDR3 residues: CASSGSYGYTF. The CDR3 nucleotides read TGTGCCAGCAGCGGGAGCTATGGCTACACCTTC.

The chain carries TRBV6-2 or TRBV6-3 and TRBJ2-7; D gene unclear. V lost 0 bases and J lost 4, with 10 bases in between. Germline V gives CDR1 MNHEY, CDR2 SVGEGT. The CDR3 is 14 residues long. CDR3 DNA: TGTGCCAGCAGTTACTCTTCAGGCCCATACGAGCAGTACTTC. It encodes CASSYSSGPYEQYF.

The chain employs TRBV6-5 and TRBJ2-7, with TRBD1 as a possible D gene (5 bases). The germline CDR1 and CDR2 sequences are MNHEY and SVGAGI. V was cut by 0 bases and J by 5 bases, with 8 bases left in between. The CDR3 is 13 amino acids. CDR3 in DNA: TGTGCCAGCAGTTACTCGGGGCTAAACGAGCAGTACTTC. It codes for CASSYSGLNEQYF.